What follows are 31 T cell receptor beta chains derived from one specimen sequenced in a study of CD8 T cells in ankylosing spondylitis (dated by TCRdb to the late 2010s). To prepare the library, 5' RACE was applied. For sequencing, an Illumina HiSeq 2500 was employed. TCRdb reran the public reads through fastp at Q25 and MiXCR, keeping productive beta chains. Every CDR3 protein is listed once, alongside the most common genes and DNA of its rows. Counted in this sample were roughly 230,000 distinct CDR3 sequences; over 15% of them appeared once. The ten biggest clones cover around 33% of the sample. Specimen: blood, either unsorted or a sorted T cell fraction (not recorded which). The receptors were sampled from a male donor with ankylosing spondylitis or in good health (not recorded which).

This clonotype was seen many times. V usage is TRBV4-3 and J usage is TRBJ2-3; D is unresolved. The CDR3 extends over 15 amino acids. Trimming cost V 4 bases and J 0 bases, with 11 bases left between them. Per the germline V gene, CDR1 is LGHNA and CDR2 is YSLEER. The CDR3 protein is CASSPQRRSTDTQYF. Written as DNA, the CDR3 is TGCGCCAGCAGCCCCCAACGGCGGAGCACAGATACGCAGTATTTT.

The rearrangement joins TRBV27 to TRBJ2-1, with 9 bases fitting TRBD2. Germline-derived CDR1 and CDR2 are MNHEY and SMNVEV (reference sequence). This CDR3 spans 16 amino acids. The V gene end was trimmed by 4 bases and the J gene end by 7 bases; junction bases not matched to a gene: 11. CDR3 protein: CASSSEAGGIYNEQFF. The CDR3 DNA reads TGTGCCAGCAGTTCCGAAGCGGGAGGCATCTATAATGAGCAGTTCTTC.

This clonotype was counted at least ten times. The J gene is TRBJ1-1, the V gene TRBV13, with D possibly being TRBD1 (6 bases). Trimming cost V 5 bases and J 1 base, with 11 bases left between them. CDR1 PRHDT and CDR2 FYEKMQ come from the germline V gene (reference sequence). The CDR3 consists of 14 residues. In DNA form, the CDR3 reads TGTGCCAGCAGCGGGACACACCGGAACACTGAAGCTTTCTTT. This gives the protein CASSGTHRNTEAFF. The variable domain in full, completed from reference TRBV13 and TRBJ1-1, reads AAGVIQSPRHLIKEKRETATLKCYPIPRHDTVYWYQQGPGQDPQFLISFYEKMQSDKGSIPDRFSAQQFSDYHSELNMSSLELGDSALYFCASSGTHRNTEAFFGQGTRLTVV.

This chain uses TRBV11-2 with TRBJ2-7; 9 bases fit TRBD2. This CDR3 spans 15 amino acids. Unmatched junction bases numbered 9, after V lost 4 bases and J lost 5 bases. Germline CDR1 SGHAT, CDR2 FQNNGV. In DNA, the CDR3 is TGTGCCAGCAGCTATGAAGCGGGAGGTTTCCACGAGCAGTACTTC. Amino acid sequence: CASSYEAGGFHEQYF.

This clonotype was observed a few times. The chain recombines TRBV5-1 with TRBJ1-1, with 10 bases aligning to TRBD1. The CDR3 consists of 15 residues. Losses at the gene ends were 5 bases for V and 1 base for J; bases not matched to a gene: 5. The germline gives CDR1 SGHRS, CDR2 YFSETQ. In DNA, the CDR3 is TGCGCCAGCAGGAAAGGGACAGGGGAGAACACTGAAGCTTTCTTT. As protein: CASRKGTGENTEAFF.

This clonotype turned up a few times. The CDR3: CASSKGLAQFF. The DNA of the CDR3 is TGTGCCAGCAGCAAGGGACTAGCGCAGTTCTTC. The rearrangement links TRBV9 to TRBJ2-1; 9 nucleotides align to TRBD2. Looked up from germline, CDR1 is SGDLS and CDR2 is YYNGEE. V shed 4 bases, J shed 12 bases, and the junction held 2 bases outside the gene matches. The CDR3 loop spans 11 amino acids.

This clonotype has just a few counts. This chain links TRBV9 with TRBJ2-2, with 10 bases that match TRBD2. CDR3 length: 14 residues. Losses at the gene ends were 7 bases for V and 1 base for J; bases not matched to a gene: 1. Germline V gives CDR1 SGDLS, CDR2 YYNGEE. CDR3 sequence reads: CASEREGNTGELFF. The CDR3 DNA is TGTGCCAGCGAGCGGGAGGGGAACACCGGGGAGCTGTTTTTT.

There are a few counts of this clonotype. V usage is TRBV14 and J usage is TRBJ2-7, with TRBD2 matching 9 bases. There are 15 residues in the CDR3. The germline gives CDR1 SGHDN, CDR2 FVKESK. The V and J ends lost 1 base and 2 bases, in that order; junction bases with no gene match: 3. In DNA form, the CDR3 reads TGTGCCAGCAGCCAAGTGACTAGCGGAGCCTACGAGCAGTACTTC. It translates to CASSQVTSGAYEQYF. Combining the CDR3 with reference TRBV14 and TRBJ2-7 gives the whole variable domain EAGVTQFPSHSVIEKGQTVTLRCDPISGHDNLYWYRRVMGKEIKFLLHFVKESKQDESGMPNNRFLAERTGGTYSTLKVQPAELEDSGVYFCASSQVTSGAYEQYFGPGTRLTVT.

This chain joins TRBV7-2 and TRBJ2-1, with D unresolved. V was clipped by 5 bases and J by 1 base, with 12 bases between them. Germline V gives CDR1 SGHTA, CDR2 FQGNSA. CDR3 length equals 15 residues. The CDR3 loop is CASSPPWPSYNEQFF. Written as DNA, the CDR3 is TGTGCCAGCAGCCCCCCCTGGCCGTCCTACAATGAGCAGTTCTTC.

This clonotype has just a few counts. The V and J genes are TRBV12-3 or TRBV12-4 and TRBJ2-1; D ambiguous. V gave up 4 bases and J gave up 9 bases, with 13 bases separating them. This CDR3 spans 13 amino acids. In DNA form, the CDR3 reads TGTGCCAGCAGTTCACCGATGGGGATTGAGCAGTTCTTC. It specifies CASSSPMGIEQFF.

The table lists this clonotype with a few counts. CDR3 sequence: CASSFFREGPYEQYF. In DNA form, the CDR3 reads TGTGCCAGCAGTTTTTTTCGGGAGGGTCCCTACGAGCAGTACTTC. This chain links TRBV28 with TRBJ2-7; 8 bases agree with TRBD2. The CDR3 has 15 residues. With 3 bases clipped from V and 2 bases from J, the junction kept 6 bases outside the gene matches. Germline CDR1 MDHEN, CDR2 SYDVKM.

The V and J genes are TRBV21-1 and TRBJ2-1; TRBD1, as called in the table, went unchecked against the DNA. TRBV21-1 is deemed a pseudogene. This CDR3 contains 15 residues. Here the CDR3 DNA reads TGTGCCAGCAGCAAAGCAGGGGGACAGTTCTATGAGCAGTTCTTC. This codes for CASSKAGGQFYEQFF.

This clonotype was counted only a few times. The chain combines TRBV20-1 with TRBJ2-3; 9 bases match TRBD2. Losses at the gene ends were 6 bases for V and 0 bases for J; bases not matched to a gene: 7. The CDR3 loop spans 15 amino acids. The V gene's germline CDR1 is DFQATT and CDR2 SNEGSKA (reference sequence). CDR3 in amino acids: CSANHLAGSTDTQYF. DNA of the CDR3: TGCAGTGCAAACCACCTAGCGGGAAGCACAGATACGCAGTATTTT.

There are a few counts of this clonotype. Germline is not matched at one junction end, which may reflect a read error. The chain couples TRBV7-7 to TRBJ2-2, with D unclear. Germline assignment: CDR1 SSHAT and CDR2 FNYEAQ (reference sequence). This CDR3 has 13 residues. In DNA, the CDR3 is TGTGCTAGCAGCTTAGTCGTTTCCGGGGAGCTGTTTTTT. Amino acids: CASSLVVSGELFF.

The V gene is TRBV7-2, the J gene TRBJ2-5; D is possibly TRBD2 (6 bases). Trimming shortened V by 2 bases and J by 2 bases, and 9 bases separated the two germline ends. Germline loops: CDR1 SGHTA, CDR2 FQGNSA. This CDR3 contains 14 residues. CDR3 loop: CASSLLAAQETQYF. DNA of the CDR3: TGTGCCAGCAGCTTATTAGCGGCACAAGAGACCCAGTACTTC.

There are many counts of this clonotype. The rearrangement uses TRBV7-8 and TRBJ2-2; 7 positions agree with TRBD2. The V gene's germline CDR1 is SGHVS and CDR2 FQNEAQ. The CDR3 is 15 residues long. J lost 6 bases, V lost 6 bases, and 10 bases had no gene match. The CDR3 loop is CASRGGDPRSGELFF. The DNA of the CDR3 is TGTGCCAGCAGGGGGGGGGACCCTAGGTCCGGGGAGCTGTTTTTT. The full variable domain, in which reference TRBV7-8 and TRBJ2-2 provide the parts outside the CDR3, is GAGVSQSPRYKVAKRGQDVALRCDPISGHVSLFWYQQALGQGPEFLTYFQNEAQLDKSGLPSDRFFAERPEGSVSTLKIQRTQQEDSAVYLCASRGGDPRSGELFFGEGSRLTVL.

To note about this clonotype: At one end, the junction sequence differs from germline, possibly due to a read error. The chain is built from TRBV7-2 and TRBJ2-7; no clear D gene. Germline CDR1 is SGHTA and CDR2 is FQGNSA. CDR3 length equals 12 residues. The CDR3 DNA is TGTGCCAGCAGCTTAGAGGGCCCTCTCCCGGACTTC. Translated: CASSLEGPLPDF. The full variable domain, completed using reference TRBV7-2 and TRBJ2-7, is GAGVSQSPSNKVTEKGKDVELRCDPISGHTALYWYRQSLGQGLEFLIYFQGNSAPDKSGLPSDRFSAERTGGSVSTLTIQRTQQEDSAVYLCASSLEGPLPDFGPGTRLTVT.

The chain combines TRBV7-9 with TRBJ1-4; 8 nucleotides match TRBD1. Germline V gene data show CDR1 as SEHNR and CDR2 as FQNEAQ (reference sequence). The CDR3 runs to 16 residues. Germline trimming cut 1 base from V and 8 bases from J; bases unmatched to any gene: 9. DNA for the CDR3: TGTGCCAGCAGCTTAGATCCGACAGGGGTAATAGAAAAACTGTTTTTT. Its protein is CASSLDPTGVIEKLFF.

The V call is TRBV7-8, the J call TRBJ2-3; D uncertain. Trimming pared 5 bases from V and 1 base from J, leaving 13 bases between. CDR1 SGHVS and CDR2 FQNEAQ come from the germline V gene. This CDR3 comprises 15 residues. CDR3 in amino acids: CASSPQAPRTDTQYF. The DNA for the CDR3 is TGTGCCAGCAGCCCGCAGGCCCCCCGCACAGATACGCAGTATTTT.

This chain links TRBV7-8 with TRBJ2-7; 7 nucleotides match TRBD2. The CDR3 spans 11 residues. Germline CDR1 and CDR2: SGHVS and FQNEAQ. The CDR3 protein is CASSFLIKGGV. In DNA form, the CDR3 reads TGTGCCAGCAGCTTTCTCATTAAGGGAGGGGTA.

V usage is TRBV5-1 and J usage is TRBJ1-1, with D maybe TRBD1 (5 bases). V was shortened by 3 bases and J by 0 bases, with 15 bases between the two germline ends. CDR3 length equals 16 residues. Germline V lookup: CDR1 SGHRS, CDR2 YFSETQ. CDR3: CASSSGGYRMNTEAFF. CDR3 nucleotide sequence: TGCGCCAGCAGCTCGGGGGGGTACAGGATGAACACTGAAGCTTTCTTT.

The chain recombines TRBV4-1 with TRBJ2-2; 11 bases fit TRBD2. Germline V CDR1 and CDR2: MGHRA, YSYEKL. The CDR3 is 17 amino acids. The V segment lost 3 bases and the J segment 4 bases; nucleotides outside the gene matches: 7. CDR3 sequence (DNA): TGCGCCAGCAGCCAGGGAGGGGGACTAGCGGCCACCGGGGAGCTGTTTTTT. This translates into CASSQGGGLAATGELFF.

The chain couples TRBV4-1 to TRBJ2-1, with 9 bases fitting TRBD2. The CDR3 runs 16 residues. The germline V gene has CDR1 MGHRA and CDR2 YSYEKL. V trimming: 4 bases; J trimming: 7 bases; junction bases outside the gene matches: 11. The CDR3 spells CASSPWTSEDGNEQFF. The CDR3 coding sequence is TGCGCCAGCAGCCCTTGGACTAGCGAGGATGGGAATGAGCAGTTCTTC.

This clonotype occurred once. J is TRBJ2-7 and V is TRBV29-1; 7 bases agree with TRBD1. Germline trimming cut 5 bases from V and 0 bases from J; bases unmatched to any gene: 7. Germline V gene sequence: CDR1 SQVTM, CDR2 ANQGSEA. This CDR3 spans 14 amino acids. The chain's CDR3 is CSVLQGWGSYEQYF. CDR3 nucleotides: TGCAGCGTTTTACAGGGGTGGGGCTCCTACGAGCAGTACTTC.

The V call is TRBV4-1, the J call TRBJ2-1, with unresolved D. Germline CDR1 reads MGHRA; CDR2 reads YSYEKL. The V gene lost 1 base and the J gene lost 3 bases, with 10 bases spanning the gap. CDR3 length equals 15 residues. CDR3 bases: TGCGCCAGCAGCCAAGGGAGTTTGGGCTACAATGAGCAGTTCTTC. This sequence encodes CASSQGSLGYNEQFF.

V and J are TRBV7-8 and TRBJ2-1; TRBD2 matches at 12 bases. Germline V CDR1 and CDR2: SGHVS, FQNEAQ. The CDR3 sequence is 18 residues long. Trimming took 2 bases from V and 2 from J; bases not matched to a gene: 7. CDR3: CASSLTSGRNPTYNEQFF. CDR3 nucleotides: TGTGCCAGCAGCTTAACTAGCGGGAGGAACCCAACCTACAATGAGCAGTTCTTC.

This clonotype was seen a handful of times. V usage is TRBV4-2 and J usage is TRBJ1-2; 10 positions agree with TRBD1. The CDR3 extends over 15 amino acids. From germline, CDR1 is LGHNA and CDR2 YNFKEQ. J gave up 3 bases and V 2 bases, and 3 bases lay outside the gene matches. The chain's CDR3 is CASSQPDRGHYGYTF. For the CDR3, the DNA is TGTGCCAGCAGCCAACCTGACAGGGGGCACTATGGCTACACCTTC.

This clonotype was recorded a few times. The chain recombines TRBV5-6 with TRBJ1-6; D unresolved. Trimming took off 2 bases at V and 10 bases at J, with 10 bases between the two ends. Germline V gene sequence: CDR1 SGHDT, CDR2 YYEEEE. The CDR3 is made up of 13 amino acids. The CDR3 DNA is TGTGCCAGCAGCTTCTCGGGGAACTCACCCCTCCACTTT. Translated, it gives CASSFSGNSPLHF.

In this sample, this clonotype turned up once. The junction and the germline gene differ at one end; a read error may be behind it. The chain uses TRBV11-1 and TRBJ2-7; 9 nucleotides match TRBD1. CDR3 size: 13 residues. CDR1 is SGHAT and CDR2 is FQDESV in the germline V gene (reference sequence). CDR3 in amino acids: CASSPGTGYGQYF. The CDR3 region has the DNA TGTGCCAGCAGCCCCGGGACAGGGTACGGGCAGTACTTC.

This rearrangement joins TRBV29-1 to TRBJ1-3, with TRBD1 matching 7 bases. V trimming: 6 bases; J trimming: 0 bases; junction bases outside the gene matches: 5. This CDR3 is 14 amino acids long. Germline CDR1 SQVTM, CDR2 ANQGSEA. In nucleotides, the CDR3 is TGCAGCGTGGCTGGGACAGACTCTGGAAACACCATATATTTT. Amino acids: CSVAGTDSGNTIYF.

The chain carries TRBV20-1 and TRBJ2-1, with no clear D. Germline V lookup: CDR1 DFQATT, CDR2 SNEGSKA (reference sequence). Trimming shortened V by 0 bases and J by 0 bases, and 15 bases separated the two germline ends. The CDR3 runs to 17 residues. The CDR3 DNA sequence: TGCAGTGCTAGAGAGGAAGACGGACGGATCTCCTACAATGAGCAGTTCTTC. Amino acid sequence: CSAREEDGRISYNEQFF.